Reported below is one T cell receptor (beta chain). These data are taken from a study of blood T cell repertoires in COVID-19. The CDR3 is 15 amino acids. Trimming removed 3 bases at V and 1 base at J, with 12 bases between. Germline V gene data show CDR1 as LNHDA and CDR2 as SQIVND (reference sequence). Repertoires were generated with immunoSEQ multiplex PCR, while TCRdb's copy carries only in-frame clones and drops some. This table has 100,000 to 150,000 clones, roughly 84% appearing once. The chain is built from TRBV19 and TRBJ1-1; weak D call: TRBD1 (6 bases). The sequence was obtained from a woman of 80 years or more with acute or convalescent COVID-19. The sample taken for sequencing was peripheral blood. This chain's CDR3 is CASSMSGTTNTEAFF. As DNA, the CDR3 is TGTGCCAGTAGTATGTCTGGGACAACGAACACTGAAGCTTTCTTT.